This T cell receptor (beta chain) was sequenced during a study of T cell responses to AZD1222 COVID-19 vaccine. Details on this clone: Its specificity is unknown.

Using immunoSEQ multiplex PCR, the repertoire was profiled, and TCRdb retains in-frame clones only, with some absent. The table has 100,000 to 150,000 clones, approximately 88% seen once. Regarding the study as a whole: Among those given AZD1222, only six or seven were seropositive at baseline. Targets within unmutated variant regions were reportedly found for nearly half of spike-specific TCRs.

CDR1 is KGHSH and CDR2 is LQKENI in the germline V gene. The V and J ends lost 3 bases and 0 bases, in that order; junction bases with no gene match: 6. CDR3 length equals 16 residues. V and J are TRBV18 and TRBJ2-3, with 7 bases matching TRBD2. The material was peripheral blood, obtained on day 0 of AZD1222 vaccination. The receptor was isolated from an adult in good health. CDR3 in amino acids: CASSPSGFSSTDTQYF. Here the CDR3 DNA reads TGTGCCAGCTCACCTAGCGGGTTTTCTAGCACAGATACGCAGTATTTT.